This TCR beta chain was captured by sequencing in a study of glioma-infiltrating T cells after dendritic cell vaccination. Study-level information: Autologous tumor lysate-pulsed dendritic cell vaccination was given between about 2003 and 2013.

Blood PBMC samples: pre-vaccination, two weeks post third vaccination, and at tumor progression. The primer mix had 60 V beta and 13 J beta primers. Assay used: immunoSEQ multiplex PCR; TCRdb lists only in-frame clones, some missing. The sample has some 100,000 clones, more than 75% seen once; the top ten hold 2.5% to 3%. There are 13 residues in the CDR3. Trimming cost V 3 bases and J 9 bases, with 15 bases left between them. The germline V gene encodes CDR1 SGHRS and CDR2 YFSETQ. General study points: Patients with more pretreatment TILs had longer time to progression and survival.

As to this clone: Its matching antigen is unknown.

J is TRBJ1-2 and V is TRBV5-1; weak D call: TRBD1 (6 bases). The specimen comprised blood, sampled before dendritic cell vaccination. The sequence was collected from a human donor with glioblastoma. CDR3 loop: CASSSQGRGSYTF. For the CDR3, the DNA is TGCGCCAGCAGCTCCCAGGGGCGGGGGAGCTACACCTTC.